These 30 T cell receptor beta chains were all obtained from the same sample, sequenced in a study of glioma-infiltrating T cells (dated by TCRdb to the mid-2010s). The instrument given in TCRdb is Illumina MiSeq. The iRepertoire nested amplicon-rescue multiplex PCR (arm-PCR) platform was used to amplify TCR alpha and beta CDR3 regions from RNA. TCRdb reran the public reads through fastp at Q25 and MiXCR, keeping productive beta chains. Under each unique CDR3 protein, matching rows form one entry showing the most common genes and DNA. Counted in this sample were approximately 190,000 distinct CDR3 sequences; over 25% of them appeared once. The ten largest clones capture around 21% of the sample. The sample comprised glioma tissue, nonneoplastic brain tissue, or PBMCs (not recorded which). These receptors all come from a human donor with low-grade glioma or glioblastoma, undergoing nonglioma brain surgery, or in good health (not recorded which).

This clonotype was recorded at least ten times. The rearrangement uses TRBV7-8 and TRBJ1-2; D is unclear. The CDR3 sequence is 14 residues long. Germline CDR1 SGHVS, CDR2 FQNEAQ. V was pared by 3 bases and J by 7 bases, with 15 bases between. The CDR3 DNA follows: TGTGCCAGCAGCTTCTCTTTAATGGCCGGTGGCTACACCTTC. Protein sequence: CASSFSLMAGGYTF.

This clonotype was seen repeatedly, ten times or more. CDR3 nucleotides: TGTGCCAGCAGCTTACAGGGGACCCAAGAGACCCAGTACTTC. Its protein is CASSLQGTQETQYF. V usage is TRBV7-9 and J usage is TRBJ2-5; tentative D call: TRBD1 (6 bases). Germline V CDR1 and CDR2: SEHNR, FQNEAQ (reference sequence). The CDR3 is 14 residues long. V lost 2 bases and J 1 base, leaving 8 bases between the germline ends.

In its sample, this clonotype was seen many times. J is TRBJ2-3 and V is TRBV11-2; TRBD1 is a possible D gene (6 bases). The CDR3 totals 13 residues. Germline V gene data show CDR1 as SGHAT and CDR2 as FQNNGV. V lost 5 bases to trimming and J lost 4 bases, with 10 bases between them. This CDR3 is CASSPWTADTQYF. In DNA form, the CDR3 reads TGTGCCAGCAGCCCATGGACAGCAGATACGCAGTATTTT. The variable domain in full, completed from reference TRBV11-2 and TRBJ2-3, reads EAGVAQSPRYKIIEKRQSVAFWCNPISGHATLYWYQQILGQGPKLLIQFQNNGVVDDSQLPKDRFSAERLKGVDSTLKIQPAKLEDSAVYLCASSPWTADTQYFGPGTRLTVL.

The CDR3, as DNA: TGTGCCAGCAGCCAAGATCAAATTGCGGGAGAATCGAAGGCCTACGAGCAGTACTTC. This sequence encodes CASSQDQIAGESKAYEQYF. This sequence joins TRBV25-1 and TRBJ2-7; 7 nucleotides align to TRBD2. V was clipped by 6 bases and J by 2 bases; unmatched bases: 22. Germline lookup yields CDR1 MGHDK and CDR2 SYGVNS. CDR3 length: 19 amino acids.

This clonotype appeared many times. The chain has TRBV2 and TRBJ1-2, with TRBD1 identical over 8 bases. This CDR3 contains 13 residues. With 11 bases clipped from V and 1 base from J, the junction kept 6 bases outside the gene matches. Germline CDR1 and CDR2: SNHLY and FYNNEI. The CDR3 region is CAGRQGINYGYTF. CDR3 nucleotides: TGTGCCGGAAGACAGGGGATTAACTATGGCTACACCTTC.

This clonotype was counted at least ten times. CDR3 nucleotides: TGTGCCAGCAGCTCAGATATAGACAGCGAGCAGTACTTC. Amino acid sequence: CASSSDIDSEQYF. The chain carries TRBV7-3 and TRBJ2-7; possibly TRBD1 for D (5 bases). The CDR3 loop spans 13 amino acids. The germline gives CDR1 SGHTA, CDR2 FQGTGA. The V end was cut by 4 bases, the J end by 6 bases, with 13 bases between. The variable domain in full, with the rest retrieved from reference TRBV7-3 and TRBJ2-7, is GAGVSQTPSNKVTEKGKYVELRCDPISGHTALYWYRQSLGQGPEFLIYFQGTGAADDSGLPNDRFFAVRPEGSVSTLKIQRTERGDSAVYLCASSSDIDSEQYFGPGTRLTVT.

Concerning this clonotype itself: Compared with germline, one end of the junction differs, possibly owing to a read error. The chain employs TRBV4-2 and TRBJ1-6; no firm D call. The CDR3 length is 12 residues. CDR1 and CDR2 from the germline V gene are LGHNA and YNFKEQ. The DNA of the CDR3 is TGTGCCAGCAGCTTAGGGTCCTCAGCCCTCAACTTT. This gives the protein CASSLGSSALNF.

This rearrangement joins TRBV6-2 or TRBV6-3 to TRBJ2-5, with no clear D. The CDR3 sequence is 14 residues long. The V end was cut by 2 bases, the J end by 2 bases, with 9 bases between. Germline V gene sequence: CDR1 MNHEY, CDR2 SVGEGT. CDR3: CASSYPPPQETQYF. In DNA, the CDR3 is TGTGCCAGCAGTTACCCACCCCCTCAAGAGACCCAGTACTTC.

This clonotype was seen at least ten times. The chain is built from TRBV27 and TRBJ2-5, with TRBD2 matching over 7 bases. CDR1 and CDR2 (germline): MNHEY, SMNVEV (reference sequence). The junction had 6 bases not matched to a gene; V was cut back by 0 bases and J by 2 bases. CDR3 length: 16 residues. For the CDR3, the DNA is TGTGCCAGCAGTTTATCGTGGGCTAGCGGACAAGAGACCCAGTACTTC. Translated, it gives CASSLSWASGQETQYF.

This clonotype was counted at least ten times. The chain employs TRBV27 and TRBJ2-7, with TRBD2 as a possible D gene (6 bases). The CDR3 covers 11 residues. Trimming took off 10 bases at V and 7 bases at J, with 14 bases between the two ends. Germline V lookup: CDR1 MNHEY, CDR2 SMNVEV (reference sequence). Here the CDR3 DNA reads TGTGCCACCCGGCGGGGTCGGGAGCAGTACTTC. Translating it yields CATRRGREQYF.

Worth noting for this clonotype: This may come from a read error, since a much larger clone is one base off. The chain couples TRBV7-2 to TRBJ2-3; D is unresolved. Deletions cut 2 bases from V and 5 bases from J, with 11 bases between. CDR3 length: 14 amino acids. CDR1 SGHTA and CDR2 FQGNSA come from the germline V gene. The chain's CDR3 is CASSLKSGQDTQYF. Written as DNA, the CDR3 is TGTGCCAGCAGCTTAAAGTCGGGCCAAGATACGCAGTATTTT.

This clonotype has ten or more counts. CDR3 coding DNA: TGTGCCAGCAGCTCCGGGACAGCGTCGGGTCAGCCCCAGCATTTT. Residues: CASSSGTASGQPQHF. V and J are TRBV7-9 and TRBJ1-5; 7 nucleotides match TRBD1. Germline V lookup: CDR1 SEHNR, CDR2 FQNEAQ (reference sequence). CDR3 length: 15 residues. Germline trimming cut 4 bases from V and 6 bases from J; bases unmatched to any gene: 9.

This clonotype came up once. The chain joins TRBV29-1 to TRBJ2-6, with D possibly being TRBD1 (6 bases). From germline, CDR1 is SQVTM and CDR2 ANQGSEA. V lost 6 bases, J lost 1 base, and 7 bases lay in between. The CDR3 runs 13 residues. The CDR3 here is CSVGTSGANVLTF. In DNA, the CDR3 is TGCAGCGTCGGGACATCTGGGGCCAACGTCCTGACTTTC.

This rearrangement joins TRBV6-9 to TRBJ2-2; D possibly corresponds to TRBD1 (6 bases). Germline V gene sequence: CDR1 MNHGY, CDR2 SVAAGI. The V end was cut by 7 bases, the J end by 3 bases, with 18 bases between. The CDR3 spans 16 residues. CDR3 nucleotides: TGTGCCAGCATTTGGGACATGGCAAAAGACACCGGGGAGCTGTTTTTT. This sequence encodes CASIWDMAKDTGELFF.

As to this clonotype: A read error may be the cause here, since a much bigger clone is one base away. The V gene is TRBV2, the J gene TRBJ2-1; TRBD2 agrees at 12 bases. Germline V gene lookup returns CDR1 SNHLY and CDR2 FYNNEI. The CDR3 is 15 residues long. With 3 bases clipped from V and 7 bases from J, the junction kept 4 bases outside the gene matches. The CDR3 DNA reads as TGTGCCAGCAGTGATTTGACTAGCGGGAGTAATGAGCAGTTCTTC. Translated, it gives CASSDLTSGSNEQFF.

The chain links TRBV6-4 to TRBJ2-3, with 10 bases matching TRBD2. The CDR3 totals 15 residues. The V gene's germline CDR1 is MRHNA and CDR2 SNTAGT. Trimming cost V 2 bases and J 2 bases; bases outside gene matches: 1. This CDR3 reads CASSDGTSDTDTQYF. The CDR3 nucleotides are TGTGCCAGCAGTGACGGGACTAGCGACACAGATACGCAGTATTTT.

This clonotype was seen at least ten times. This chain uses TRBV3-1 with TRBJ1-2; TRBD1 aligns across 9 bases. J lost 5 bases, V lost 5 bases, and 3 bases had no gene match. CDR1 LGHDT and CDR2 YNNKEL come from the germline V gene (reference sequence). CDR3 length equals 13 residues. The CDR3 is CASSGQGSYGYTF. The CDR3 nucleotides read TGTGCCAGCAGCGGACAGGGGTCGTATGGCTACACCTTC.

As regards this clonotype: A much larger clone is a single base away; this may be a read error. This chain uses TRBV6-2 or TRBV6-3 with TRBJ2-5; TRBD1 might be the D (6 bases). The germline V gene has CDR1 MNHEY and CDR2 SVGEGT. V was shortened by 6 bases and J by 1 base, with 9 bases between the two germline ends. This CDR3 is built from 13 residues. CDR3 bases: TGTGCCAGCAGAGAACAGGGCCAAGAGACCCAGTACTTC. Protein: CASREQGQETQYF.

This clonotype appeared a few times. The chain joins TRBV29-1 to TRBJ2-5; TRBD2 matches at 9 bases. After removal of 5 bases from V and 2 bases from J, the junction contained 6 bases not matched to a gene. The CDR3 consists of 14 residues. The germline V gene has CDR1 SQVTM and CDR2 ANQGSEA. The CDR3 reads CSVRLAGRQETQYF. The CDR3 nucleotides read TGCAGCGTTCGGCTAGCGGGAAGGCAAGAGACCCAGTACTTC.

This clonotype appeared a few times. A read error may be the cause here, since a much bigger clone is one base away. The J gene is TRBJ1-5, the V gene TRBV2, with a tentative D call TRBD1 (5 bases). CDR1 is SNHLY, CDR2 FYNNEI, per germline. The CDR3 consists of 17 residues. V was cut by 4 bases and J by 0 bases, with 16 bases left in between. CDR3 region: CASSGGPGLNSNQPQHF. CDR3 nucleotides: TGTGCCAGCAGTGGAGGGCCAGGGCTAAATAGCAATCAGCCCCAGCATTTT.

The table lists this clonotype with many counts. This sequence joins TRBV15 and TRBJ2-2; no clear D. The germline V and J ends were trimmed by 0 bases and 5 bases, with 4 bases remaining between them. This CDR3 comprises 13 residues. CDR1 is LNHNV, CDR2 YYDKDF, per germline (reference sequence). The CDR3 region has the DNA TGTGCCACCAGCAGAGATCGGACCGGGGAGCTGTTTTTT. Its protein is CATSRDRTGELFF. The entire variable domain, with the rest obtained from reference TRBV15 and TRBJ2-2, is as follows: DAMVIQNPRYQVTQFGKPVTLSCSQTLNHNVMYWYQQKSSQAPKLLFHYYDKDFNNEADTPDNFQSRRPNTSFCFLDIRSPGLGDTAMYLCATSRDRTGELFFGEGSRLTVL.

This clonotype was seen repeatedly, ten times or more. The CDR3 DNA is TGTGCCAGTAGTACCCTTACAGGTTCAAGCAATCAGCCCCAGCATTTT. Residues: CASSTLTGSSNQPQHF. The chain uses TRBV19 and TRBJ1-5; TRBD1 is a possible D gene (5 bases). V was pared by 4 bases and J by 1 base, with 14 bases between. From germline, CDR1 is LNHDA and CDR2 SQIVND (reference sequence). The CDR3 runs 16 residues.

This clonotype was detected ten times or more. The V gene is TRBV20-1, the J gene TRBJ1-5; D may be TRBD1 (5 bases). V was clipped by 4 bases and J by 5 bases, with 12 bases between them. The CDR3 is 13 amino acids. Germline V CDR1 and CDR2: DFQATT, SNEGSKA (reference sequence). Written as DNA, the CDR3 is TGCAGTGCTAAAAGGGGAGAGGATCAGCCCCAGCATTTT. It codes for CSAKRGEDQPQHF.

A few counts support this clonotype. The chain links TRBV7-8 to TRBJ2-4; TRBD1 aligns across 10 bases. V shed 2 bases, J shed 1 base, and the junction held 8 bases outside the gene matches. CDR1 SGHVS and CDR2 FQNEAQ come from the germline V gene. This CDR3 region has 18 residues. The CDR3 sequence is CASSLPHRTGGAKNIQYF. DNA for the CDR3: TGTGCCAGCAGCTTACCGCACCGGACAGGGGGGGCCAAAAACATTCAGTACTTC.

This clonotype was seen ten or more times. The chain's CDR3 is CASCQGYFTDTQYF. CDR3 sequence (DNA): TGTGCCAGCTGCCAGGGGTACTTCACAGATACGCAGTATTTT. The chain uses TRBV6-1 and TRBJ2-3; D is possibly TRBD1 (6 bases). CDR1 is MNHNS and CDR2 is SASEGT in the germline V gene. The CDR3 runs 14 residues. Trimming took off 8 bases at V and 2 bases at J, with 14 bases between the two ends.

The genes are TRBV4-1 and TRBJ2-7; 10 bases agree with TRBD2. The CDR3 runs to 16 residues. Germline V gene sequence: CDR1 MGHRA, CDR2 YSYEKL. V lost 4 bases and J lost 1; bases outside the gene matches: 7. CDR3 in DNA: TGCGCCAGCAGCCTTGGACTAGCGGCCATTTCCTACGAGCAGTACTTC. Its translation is CASSLGLAAISYEQYF.

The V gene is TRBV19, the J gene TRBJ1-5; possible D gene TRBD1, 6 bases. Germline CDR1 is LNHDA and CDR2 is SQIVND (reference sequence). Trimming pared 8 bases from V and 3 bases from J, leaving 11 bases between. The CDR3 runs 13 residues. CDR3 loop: CASVRDTNQPQHF. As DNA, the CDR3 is TGTGCCAGTGTTCGGGACACCAATCAGCCCCAGCATTTT. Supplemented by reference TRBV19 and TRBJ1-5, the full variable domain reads DGGITQSPKYLFRKEGQNVTLSCEQNLNHDAMYWYRQDPGQGLRLIYYSQIVNDFQKGDIAEGYSVSREKKESFPLTVTSAQKNPTAFYLCASVRDTNQPQHFGDGTRLSIL.

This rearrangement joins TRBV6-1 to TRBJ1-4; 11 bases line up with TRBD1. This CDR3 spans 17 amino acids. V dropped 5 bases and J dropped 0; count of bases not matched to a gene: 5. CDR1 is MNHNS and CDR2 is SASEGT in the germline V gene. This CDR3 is CASSTLGQGATNEKLFF. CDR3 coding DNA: TGTGCCAGCAGTACGCTGGGACAGGGGGCAACTAATGAAAAACTGTTTTTT.

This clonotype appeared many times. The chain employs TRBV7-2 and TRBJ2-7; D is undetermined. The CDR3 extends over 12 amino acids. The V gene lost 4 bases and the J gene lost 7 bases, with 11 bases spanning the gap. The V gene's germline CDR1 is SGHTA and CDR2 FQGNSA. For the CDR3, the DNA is TGTGCCAGCAGCTCCTCGGCCGTTGAGCAGTACTTC. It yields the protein CASSSSAVEQYF.

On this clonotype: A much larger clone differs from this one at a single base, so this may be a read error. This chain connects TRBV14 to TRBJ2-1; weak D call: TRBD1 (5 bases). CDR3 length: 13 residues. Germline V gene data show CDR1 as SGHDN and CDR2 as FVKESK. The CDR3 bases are TGTGCCAGCATGCAGGGCAGTTACAATAAGCAGTTCTTC. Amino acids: CASMQGSYNKQFF. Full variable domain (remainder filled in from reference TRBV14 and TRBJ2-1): EAGVTQFPSHSVIEKGQTVTLRCDPISGHDNLYWYRRVMGKEIKFLLHFVKESKQDESGMPNNRFLAERTGGTYSTLKVQPAELEDSGVYFCASMQGSYNKQFFGPGTRLTVL.